This TCR beta chain was observed in a study of blood T cell repertoires in COVID-19 (dated by TCRdb to 2020 to 2022). Turning to the overall study: Samples covering the acute and convalescent phases of COVID-19 were provided by collaborators in the United States, Italy and Spain. The material from the prospective study consisted of cDNA or gDNA derived from T cells, B-cell-depleted T cells, or PBMCs. Deeply sampled blood TCRbeta repertoires from subjects exposed to, actively infected with, or recovered from COVID-19 were included in the dataset. The repertoires were released in a freely available public database intended as a resource for research on the immune response to SARS-CoV-2. Samples came from the ongoing ImmuneRACE study (first 160 participants) plus 1,254 subjects from 6 global collaborators. Nearly every sample came with metadata listing a de-identified subject ID, COVID-19 status, age in years and sex. Where HLA class I and class II types were available, the types were taken from metadata supplied by the sample provider, not from assay-based typing.

On this clone: Its binding antigen is unknown. No much larger clone is present one base from it, and per-base qualities are unavailable.

Based on the germline V gene, the CDR1 and CDR2 sequences are MGHRA and YSYEKL. The V and J ends are trimmed by 5 bases and 10 bases, leaving 9 bases between them. Including cysteine and phenylalanine, the CDR3 has 11 amino acids. Solely the CDR3 DNA is kept, with 33 bases framed from the first base. Participants in the prospective study were aged roughly 18 to 90 years, lived in approximately 26 United States geographic areas, and enrolled through a virtual design. To assign participants to cohorts, the prospective study relied on clinical history that participants themselves reported in a screening survey and a study questionnaire. Recovered participants in ImmuneRACE Cohort 3 were defined as having two consecutive negative NP/OP PCR tests, clearance from a healthcare professional, or resolution of symptoms. Mobile phlebotomists in the prospective study collected whole blood, serum and a nasopharyngeal or oropharyngeal swab from every participant. Participants in the prospective study had the option to provide additional blood draws and questionnaires over a roughly 2-month period. Prospective study blood samples were shipped either frozen or at room temperature before DNA extraction.

TCRbeta CDR3 regions were amplified from genomic DNA by means of the immunoSEQ Assay, a bias-controlled multiplex PCR. As for the original processing: Nucleated cell counts per sample were estimated from amplification of reference gene primers within the assay. To quantify the absolute abundance of each unique TCRbeta CDR3 rearrangement, sequence reads were collapsed and filtered. For each sample, productive Simpson clonality was calculated as the square root of Simpson's diversity index across productive rearrangements. The source is immuneACCESS, and TCRdb retained only in-frame sequences with V and J called. Part of the clones is not carried over; for the studies checked, unresolved V genes explain less than half of this, and the remainder is unexplained. Clone size and the V and J calls come from that table; the DNA yielded D and trimming. Across this sample there are roughly 400,000 clones, with 90% seen only once. The ten largest clones add up to about 0.57% of the sample.

Findings and caveats that apply to the study as a whole: The amount of clinical and demographic metadata varied by source and participant and was provided uncurated.

Sample: PBMCs or T cells enriched from blood (not recorded which). The rearranged chain carries TRBV4-1 and TRBJ2-1; matching of 6 bases hints at TRBD1 as the D gene. The receptor comes from a man younger than 35 who had recovered from COVID-19. CDR3 protein: CASSAGTEQFF. The bases read TGCGCCAGCAGCGCCGGGACAGAGCAGTTCTTC.